One sample yielded the 2 T cell receptor beta chains listed below, sequenced in a study of metastatic and nonmetastatic thyroid tumors. TCRdb re-called the PCR reads through MiXCR. The table records around 20,000 clones, approximately 30% of them present only once. Prior to thyroid surgery, none of the patients had received any treatment. The sequenced sample was adjacent normal tissue. These receptors originate from a female donor with papillary thyroid cancer or a benign thyroid nodule (not recorded which). Some clones in this sample may be carry-over from other donors' samples.

This clone was seen at least ten times. The V and J genes are TRBV6-5 and TRBJ2-7; 8 nucleotides match TRBD1. The V and J ends lost 0 bases and 2 bases, in that order; junction bases with no gene match: 3. This CDR3 spans 15 amino acids. CDR1 and CDR2 (germline): MNHEY, SVGAGI. The CDR3 DNA sequence: TGTGCCAGCAGTTACTCCGGACAGGGACCCTACGAGCAGTACTTC. This codes for CASSYSGQGPYEQYF.

Relative to its sample, this clone is medium-sized (0.01 to 0.1%). The J gene is TRBJ2-7, the V gene TRBV11-2; unclear D gene. Germline assignment: CDR1 SGHAT and CDR2 FQNNGV. The CDR3 totals 13 residues. Trimming stripped 3 bases from V and 5 bases from J, with 11 bases between. Written as DNA, the CDR3 is TGTGCCAGCAGCTTGATTACTGGCAACGAGCAGTACTTC. Its protein product is CASSLITGNEQYF. Full variable domain (outside the CDR3, taken from reference TRBV11-2 and TRBJ2-7): EAGVAQSPRYKIIEKRQSVAFWCNPISGHATLYWYQQILGQGPKLLIQFQNNGVVDDSQLPKDRFSAERLKGVDSTLKIQPAKLEDSAVYLCASSLITGNEQYFGPGTRLTVT.